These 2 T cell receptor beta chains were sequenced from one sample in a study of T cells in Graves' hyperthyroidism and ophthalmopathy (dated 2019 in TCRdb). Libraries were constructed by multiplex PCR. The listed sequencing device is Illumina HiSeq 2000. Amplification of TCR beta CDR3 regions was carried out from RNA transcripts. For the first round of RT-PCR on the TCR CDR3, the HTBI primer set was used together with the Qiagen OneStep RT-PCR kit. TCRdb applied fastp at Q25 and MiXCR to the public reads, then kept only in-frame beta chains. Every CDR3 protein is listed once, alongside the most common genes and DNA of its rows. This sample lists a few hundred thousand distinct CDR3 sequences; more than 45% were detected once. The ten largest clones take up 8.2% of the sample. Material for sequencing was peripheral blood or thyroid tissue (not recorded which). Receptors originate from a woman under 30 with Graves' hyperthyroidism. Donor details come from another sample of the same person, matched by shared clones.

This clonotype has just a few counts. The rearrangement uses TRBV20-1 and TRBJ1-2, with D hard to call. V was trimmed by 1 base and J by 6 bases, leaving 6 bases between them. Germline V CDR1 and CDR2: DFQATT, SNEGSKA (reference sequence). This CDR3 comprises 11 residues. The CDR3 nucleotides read TGCAGTGCTAGAGGGGAAAATGGCTACACCTTC. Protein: CSARGENGYTF.

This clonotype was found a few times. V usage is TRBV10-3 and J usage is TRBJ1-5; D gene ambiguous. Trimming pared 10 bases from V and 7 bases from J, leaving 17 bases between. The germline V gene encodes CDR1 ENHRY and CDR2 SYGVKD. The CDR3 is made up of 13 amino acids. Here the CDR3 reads CASQETIVQPQHF. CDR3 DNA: TGTGCCAGCCAAGAGACAATCGTACAGCCCCAGCATTTT.